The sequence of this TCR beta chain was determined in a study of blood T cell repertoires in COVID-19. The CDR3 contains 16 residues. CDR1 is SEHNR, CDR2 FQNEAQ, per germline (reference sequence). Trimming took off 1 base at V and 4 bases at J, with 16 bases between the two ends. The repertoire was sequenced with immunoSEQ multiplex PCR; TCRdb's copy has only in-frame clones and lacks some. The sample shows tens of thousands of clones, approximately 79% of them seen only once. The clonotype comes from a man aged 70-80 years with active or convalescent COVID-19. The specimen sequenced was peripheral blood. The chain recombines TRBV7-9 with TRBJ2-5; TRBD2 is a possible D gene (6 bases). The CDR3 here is CASSLGSGGSVETQYF. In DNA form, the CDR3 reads TGTGCCAGCAGCTTAGGCTCTGGGGGGAGCGTAGAGACCCAGTACTTC. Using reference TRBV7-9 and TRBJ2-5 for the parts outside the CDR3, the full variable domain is DTGVSQNPRHKITKRGQNVTFRCDPISEHNRLYWYRQTLGQGPEFLTYFQNEAQLEKSRLLSDRFSAERPKGSFSTLEIQRTEQGDSAMYLCASSLGSGGSVETQYFGPGTRLLVL.